Following are 27 T cell receptor beta chains from one sample sequenced in a study of T cells after yellow fever vaccination. TCRdb reprocessed the 5' RACE reads via MiXCR and lists one record per CDR3 protein. The data contain approximately 85,000 distinct CDR3 sequences, about an eighth of them singletons. Sequenced material: CD8+ T cells not binding an NS4B(214-222) dextramer, sorted from PBMCs, taken roughly 20 days after the first yellow fever vaccination. Source of these receptors: a man aged 18 to 30 who received the YFV17D yellow fever vaccine.

In its sample, this clonotype was seen a few times. This chain links TRBV4-2 with TRBJ2-1, with D maybe TRBD2 (5 bases). Per germline, CDR1 LGHNA and CDR2 YNFKEQ. The V end was cut by 0 bases, the J end by 9 bases, with 15 bases between. This CDR3 has 15 residues. For the CDR3, the DNA is TGTGCCAGCAGCCAAGATGTACCCGGGGTCGCTGAGCAGTTCTTC. Encoded protein: CASSQDVPGVAEQFF.

The chain links TRBV12-3 or TRBV12-4 to TRBJ1-1; D is unresolved. The CDR3 is made up of 12 amino acids. Trimming pared 1 base from V and 11 bases from J, leaving 11 bases between. The CDR3 protein is CASSLGRLRAFF. CDR3 coding DNA: TGTGCCAGCAGTTTAGGTCGACTGCGGGCTTTCTTT.

This sequence joins TRBV28 and TRBJ2-1, with a weak D call TRBD1 (6 bases). Per the germline V gene, CDR1 is MDHEN and CDR2 is SYDVKM. The V and J ends lost 4 bases and 8 bases respectively, with 21 bases between them. The CDR3 contains 16 residues. The CDR3, as DNA: TGTGCCAGCAGTTCCTATCAGGGGCTGCGTTTGCATGAGCAGTTCTTC. Its translation: CASSSYQGLRLHEQFF.

The table lists this clonotype with a few counts. CDR3 bases: TGCAGCGTTGAACTGATCGACACCGGGGAGCTGTTTTTT. Translated: CSVELIDTGELFF. The genes are TRBV29-1 and TRBJ2-2; no definite D call. With 2 bases removed from V and 3 bases from J, the gap between germline ends came to 7 bases. The germline gives CDR1 SQVTM, CDR2 ANQGSEA. This CDR3 has 13 amino acids.

This clonotype was recorded a few times. This chain joins TRBV6-5 and TRBJ2-1, with D maybe TRBD2 (7 bases). V was pared by 5 bases and J by 6 bases, with 11 bases between. The germline V gene has CDR1 MNHEY and CDR2 SVGAGI. The CDR3 has 13 residues. For the CDR3, the DNA is TGTGCCAGCAGTAGGGGGGGGGGCAATGAGCAGTTCTTC. As protein: CASSRGGGNEQFF.

The genes are TRBV12-3 or TRBV12-4 and TRBJ1-1, with 7 bases fitting TRBD1. CDR3 length: 14 residues. V lost 7 bases to trimming and J lost 5 bases; unmatched junction nucleotides: 10. CDR3 sequence reads: CASNIDRAWTEAFF. CDR3 coding DNA: TGTGCCAGCAACATAGACAGGGCATGGACTGAAGCTTTCTTT.

The chain has TRBV4-1 and TRBJ2-1; the D is unclear. V dropped 1 base and J dropped 0 bases, with 10 bases sitting between them. This CDR3 contains 16 residues. CDR1 is MGHRA, CDR2 YSYEKL, per germline. In DNA form, the CDR3 reads TGCGCCAGCAGCCAAGTACATCAGAGCTCCTACAATGAGCAGTTCTTC. It is translated as CASSQVHQSSYNEQFF.

The gene calls are TRBV7-6 and TRBJ2-7, with D perhaps given as TRBD1 or TRBD2 (6 bases each). Germline V CDR1 and CDR2: SGHVS, FNYEAQ. The CDR3 is 13 amino acids. V was trimmed by 4 bases and J by 6 bases, leaving 13 bases between them. The CDR3 coding sequence is TGTGCCAGCAGCTACCGGGGGCCGGGCGAGCAGTACTTC. Translated, it gives CASSYRGPGEQYF.

This chain joins TRBV11-3 and TRBJ2-2; 8 bases fit TRBD2. Germline trimming cut 2 bases from V and 4 bases from J; bases unmatched to any gene: 6. This CDR3 has 16 amino acids. Per the germline V gene, CDR1 is SGHNT and CDR2 is YENEEA. CDR3 residues: CASSLKAGAATGELFF. The CDR3 DNA sequence: TGTGCCAGCAGCTTAAAAGCGGGGGCGGCCACCGGGGAGCTGTTTTTT.

This clonotype was detected only a few times. V is TRBV7-2 and J is TRBJ2-1; TRBD2 might be the D (6 bases). The length of the CDR3 is 13 residues. V was pared by 3 bases and J by 6 bases, with 9 bases between. Per the germline V gene, CDR1 is SGHTA and CDR2 is FQGNSA. The CDR3 region is CASSFGGGNEQFF. The CDR3 nucleotides read TGTGCCAGCAGCTTTGGGGGAGGCAATGAGCAGTTCTTC.

This chain links TRBV19 with TRBJ2-5; maybe TRBD1 (6 bases). The V gene's germline CDR1 is LNHDA and CDR2 SQIVND (reference sequence). V lost 5 bases to trimming and J lost 2 bases, with 12 bases between them. This CDR3 contains 14 residues. The CDR3 DNA is TGTGCCAGTAGTCCGCGACAGGCTCAAGAGACCCAGTACTTC. Its translation is CASSPRQAQETQYF.

The gene calls are TRBV18 and TRBJ2-7; D remains ambiguous. The CDR3 loop spans 14 amino acids. The V end was cut by 6 bases, the J end by 1 base, with 13 bases between. CDR1 is KGHSH and CDR2 is LQKENI in the germline V gene. DNA for the CDR3: TGTGCCAGCTCGCCTACTGTGCCATCCTACGAGCAGTACGTC. Translated, it gives CASSPTVPSYEQYV.

This rearrangement joins TRBV25-1 to TRBJ2-6; D is unresolved. This CDR3 has 15 residues. Germline V gene lookup returns CDR1 MGHDK and CDR2 SYGVNS. V was trimmed by 2 bases and J by 4 bases, leaving 9 bases between them. CDR3 residues: CASSEPAYGANVLTF. CDR3 coding DNA: TGTGCCAGCAGTGAACCGGCTTACGGGGCCAACGTCCTGACTTTC.

The chain recombines TRBV5-1 with TRBJ1-2; possible D gene TRBD1, 5 bases. This CDR3 is built from 17 residues. Germline V gives CDR1 SGHRS, CDR2 YFSETQ. V was pared by 2 bases and J by 0 bases, with 17 bases between. As DNA, the CDR3 is TGCGCCAGCAGCTTCGTCCAGGGAGGAAGGGCTAACTATGGCTACACCTTC. Its translation: CASSFVQGGRANYGYTF. The full variable domain, in which reference TRBV5-1 and TRBJ1-2 provide the parts outside the CDR3, is KAGVTQTPRYLIKTRGQQVTLSCSPISGHRSVSWYQQTPGQGLQFLFEYFSETQRNKGNFPGRFSGRQFSNSRSEMNVSTLELGDSALYLCASSFVQGGRANYGYTFGSGTRLTVV.

The chain couples TRBV28 to TRBJ1-1; TRBD1 agrees at 11 bases. Germline-derived CDR1 and CDR2 are MDHEN and SYDVKM. Trimming took 5 bases from V and 11 from J; bases not matched to a gene: 10. CDR3 length equals 14 residues. Here the CDR3 DNA reads TGTGCCAGCAGTCACAGGGACAGGGGGATTCGGGCTTTCTTT. Translating it yields CASSHRDRGIRAFF. Based on the CDR3 plus reference TRBV28 and TRBJ1-1, the full variable domain is DVKVTQSSRYLVKRTGEKVFLECVQDMDHENMFWYRQDPGLGLRLIYFSYDVKMKEKGDIPEGYSVSREKKERFSLILESASTNQTSMYLCASSHRDRGIRAFFGQGTRLTVV.

The table lists this clonotype with a few counts. This chain connects TRBV6-5 to TRBJ2-5; the D gene could be TRBD1 or TRBD2 (6 bases each). The ends were cut back, 0 bases at V and 5 bases at J, with 13 bases in the middle. The germline V gene encodes CDR1 MNHEY and CDR2 SVGAGI. The CDR3 is made up of 15 amino acids. CDR3 protein: CASSYSIRGHETQYF. CDR3 in DNA: TGTGCCAGCAGTTACTCGATCCGGGGGCATGAGACCCAGTACTTC.

This sequence joins TRBV5-1 and TRBJ1-1; D is perhaps TRBD1 (5 bases). The CDR3 totals 13 residues. Trimming removed 4 bases at V and 7 bases at J, with 14 bases between. Germline CDR1 is SGHRS and CDR2 is YFSETQ. The CDR3 loop reads CASSGFGGVEAFF. The CDR3 DNA is TGCGCCAGCAGCGGGTTTGGGGGGGTTGAAGCTTTCTTT.

The chain uses TRBV10-3 and TRBJ2-5; weak D call: TRBD2 (5 bases). Between the trimmed V and J ends, which lost 2 bases and 5 bases, there was a span of 18 bases. The CDR3 contains 16 residues. CDR1 is ENHRY and CDR2 is SYGVKD in the germline V gene. CDR3 amino acids: CAISEPLRTPFETQYF. The CDR3 region has the DNA TGTGCCATCAGTGAGCCACTGCGGACTCCGTTTGAGACCCAGTACTTC.

This clonotype was counted a few times. J is TRBJ1-1 and V is TRBV6-1; D possibly corresponds to TRBD1 (5 bases). The CDR3 has 15 amino acids. The V end lost 4 bases, the J end lost 3 bases, and 15 bases lay between the germline ends. Germline CDR1 and CDR2: MNHNS and SASEGT. The CDR3 loop reads CASSAQRGEYTEAFF. In DNA form, the CDR3 reads TGTGCCAGCAGTGCCCAACGGGGCGAGTACACTGAAGCTTTCTTT.

This clonotype occurred a few times. This sequence joins TRBV12-3 or TRBV12-4 and TRBJ1-2; possible D gene TRBD1, 5 bases. The CDR3 runs 11 residues. Trimming pared 10 bases from V and 7 bases from J, leaving 13 bases between. This CDR3 is CAILGTSGYTF. CDR3 sequence (DNA): TGTGCCATCTTAGGGACGTCTGGCTACACCTTC.

The chain has TRBV12-3 or TRBV12-4 and TRBJ2-3, with a tentative D call TRBD2 (5 bases). V lost 6 bases to trimming and J lost 1 base, with 17 bases between them. The CDR3 totals 16 residues. DNA of the CDR3: TGTGCCAGCAGCGAATTCACCGGGGTGGGCACAGATACGCAGTATTTT. This translates into CASSEFTGVGTDTQYF.

By share of the sample, this clonotype is medium-sized. The CDR3 reads CASSPVTSGGYSGTDTQYF. The CDR3 nucleotides read TGTGCCAGCTCACCAGTCACGAGCGGGGGGTACTCTGGCACAGATACGCAGTATTTT. The genes are TRBV18 and TRBJ2-3; 9 bases are a match to TRBD2. CDR1 is KGHSH and CDR2 is LQKENI in the germline V gene. This CDR3 has 19 residues. The junction had 13 bases not matched to a gene; V was cut back by 2 bases and J by 1 base.

CDR3 region: CASSQDSGAKGELFF. DNA of the CDR3: TGCGCCAGCAGCCAAGACTCGGGGGCTAAGGGGGAGCTGTTTTTT. V gene TRBV4-3 combines with J gene TRBJ2-2; either TRBD1 or TRBD2 may fit D (6 bases each). CDR3 size: 15 residues. Germline-derived CDR1 and CDR2 are LGHNA and YSLEER. Trimming shortened V by 0 bases and J by 8 bases, and 13 bases separated the two germline ends.

The V call is TRBV12-3 or TRBV12-4, the J call TRBJ2-2, with D uncertain. Trimming shortened V by 3 bases and J by 3 bases, and 5 bases separated the two germline ends. The CDR3 runs 13 residues. This chain's CDR3 is CASSFAYTGELFF. The CDR3 bases are TGTGCCAGCAGTTTCGCATACACCGGGGAGCTGTTTTTT.

The chain recombines TRBV5-1 with TRBJ2-3, with 8 bases aligning to TRBD1. The trim removed 4 bases at V and 6 bases at J, leaving 7 bases unmatched. The CDR3 sequence is 14 residues long. The germline V gene has CDR1 SGHRS and CDR2 YFSETQ. In DNA form, the CDR3 reads TGCGCCAGCAGCCTACGGACAGGGTACGATACGCAGTATTTT. Translation: CASSLRTGYDTQYF.

This clonotype has more than one count but fewer than ten. V is TRBV12-3 or TRBV12-4 and J is TRBJ2-3; D might be TRBD1 (5 bases). Trimming shortened V by 5 bases and J by 2 bases, and 14 bases separated the two germline ends. This CDR3 is built from 15 residues. Written as DNA, the CDR3 is TGTGCCAGCAGTCCCCTGGGGCCCGTCACAGATACGCAGTATTTT. Residues: CASSPLGPVTDTQYF.

V usage is TRBV2 and J usage is TRBJ2-2, with 10 bases lining up with TRBD1. The V gene end was trimmed by 6 bases and the J gene end by 2 bases; junction bases not matched to a gene: 0. Germline V gives CDR1 SNHLY, CDR2 FYNNEI. The CDR3 covers 14 residues. CDR3 sequence reads: CASRTGGNTGELFF. The CDR3 region has the DNA TGTGCCAGCAGGACAGGGGGCAACACCGGGGAGCTGTTTTTT. The complete variable domain, with remaining parts taken from reference TRBV2 and TRBJ2-2, reads EPEVTQTPSHQVTQMGQEVILRCVPISNHLYFYWYRQILGQKVEFLVSFYNNEISEKSEIFDDQFSVERPDGSNFTLKIRSTKLEDSAMYFCASRTGGNTGELFFGEGSRLTVL.